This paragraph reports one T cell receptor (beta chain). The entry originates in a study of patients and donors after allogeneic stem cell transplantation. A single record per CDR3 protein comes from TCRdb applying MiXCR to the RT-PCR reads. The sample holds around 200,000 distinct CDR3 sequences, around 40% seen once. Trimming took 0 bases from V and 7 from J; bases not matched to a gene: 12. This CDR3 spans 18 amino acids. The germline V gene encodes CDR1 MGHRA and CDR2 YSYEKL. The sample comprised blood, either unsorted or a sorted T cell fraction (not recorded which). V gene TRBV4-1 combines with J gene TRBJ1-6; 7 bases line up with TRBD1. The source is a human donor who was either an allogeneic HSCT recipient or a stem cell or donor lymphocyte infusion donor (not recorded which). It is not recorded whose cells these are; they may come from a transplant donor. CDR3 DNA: TGCGCCAGCAGCCAAGAGGGCCCCCCACAGGGGAGGAATTCACCCCTCCACTTT. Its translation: CASSQEGPPQGRNSPLHF.